This entry concerns a single T cell receptor (beta chain). The repertoire was sequenced with immunoSEQ multiplex PCR; TCRdb's copy has only in-frame clones and lacks some. Among 100,000 to 150,000 clones, roughly 85% were seen once, and the ten largest hold approximately 6.6%. The record originates from a study of blood T cell repertoires in COVID-19. About the research overall: Spain, Italy and the United States supplied samples that represented acute and convalescent COVID-19. T cells, B-cell-depleted T cells, or PBMCs supplied cDNA or gDNA.

The CDR3 sequence is 16 residues long. J was trimmed by 6 bases and V by 1 base; bases with no gene match: 6. From germline, CDR1 is SGHDT and CDR2 YYEEEE. This chain connects TRBV5-6 to TRBJ2-1; 11 bases match TRBD1. Sequences were obtained from peripheral blood. The clonotype originates from an elderly man with active or convalescent COVID-19. CDR3 residues: CASSLTGTGGFNEQFF. The CDR3 DNA is TGTGCCAGCAGCTTGACCGGGACAGGGGGATTCAATGAGCAGTTCTTC. Based on the CDR3 plus reference TRBV5-6 and TRBJ2-1, the full variable domain is DAGVTQSPTHLIKTRGQQVTLRCSPKSGHDTVSWYQQALGQGPQFIFQYYEEEERQRGNFPDRFSGHQFPNYSSELNVNALLLGDSALYLCASSLTGTGGFNEQFFGPGTRLTVL.